The sequence of this T cell receptor (beta chain) was determined in a study of blood T cell repertoires in COVID-19. Generated by immunoSEQ multiplex PCR, the TCRdb table keeps only in-frame clones and is missing some. The sample consists of some 140,000 clones, more than 65% of them appearing once. This clone was detected once. CDR1 SGHAT and CDR2 FQDESV come from the germline V gene (reference sequence). The V gene end was trimmed by 4 bases and the J gene end by 2 bases; junction bases not matched to a gene: 1. The CDR3 extends over 15 amino acids. The V call is TRBV11-1, the J call TRBJ2-6, with 8 nucleotides matching TRBD1. The sample consisted of peripheral blood. The TCR was taken from a man older than 75 with acute or convalescent COVID-19. As DNA, the CDR3 is TGTGCCAGCAGCTACAGGGGGGCTGGGGCCAACGTCCTGACTTTC. Amino acid sequence: CASSYRGAGANVLTF.